A selection of T cell receptor beta chains follows, all from one sample in a study of blood T cell repertoires in COVID-19. Assay: immunoSEQ multiplex PCR; the TCRdb copy retains only in-frame clones and omits some. The sample gives 250,000 to 300,000 clones, 70% to 90% of which show up once; around 0.92% is in the top ten. Material for sequencing was PBMCs or T cells enriched from blood (not recorded which). The source of these receptors is a woman in her 30s who had recovered from COVID-19. Each CDR3 is given with its conserved first and last residue. The D gene is left open where the match is weak. Some rows mark clone size as missing; the rest say once, few, many or name a class of expanded clone.

d_gene	abundance	len	j_gene	v_gene	CDR3nt	CDR3aa
TRBD1	-	13	TRBJ1-2	TRBV29-1	TGCAGCGTGGGGACAGGGGCCTCCTATGGCTACACCTTC	CSVGTGASYGYTF
-	-	14	TRBJ1-5	TRBV28	TGTGCCAGCAATGGCAGGGGAGACCCCCAGCCCCAGCATTTT	CASNGRGDPQPQHF
-	-	14	TRBJ2-5	TRBV18	TGTGCCAGCTCACCACCGAGGGAAGAGGAGACCCAGTACTTC	CASSPPREEETQYF
TRBD1	-	15	TRBJ1-1	TRBV28	TGTGCCAGCAGTGTCCGACAGGGGGGATACACTGAAGCTTTCTTT	CASSVRQGGYTEAFF
TRBD2	-	16	TRBJ2-3	TRBV10-1	TGCGCCAGCAGTGAGTCGCGGACGGGAGGAATAGATACGCAGTATTTT	CASSESRTGGIDTQYF
-	-	10	TRBJ2-3	TRBV25-1	TGTGCCAGCTACTCGGATACGCAGTATTTT	CASYSDTQYF
TRBD1	-	12	TRBJ1-2	TRBV5-6	TGTGCCAGCAGCTTCGGAGGGGGCGGCTACACCTTC	CASSFGGGGYTF
-	-	15	TRBJ1-5	TRBV29-1	TGCAGCGTTGTAGCGGCAGGAAATAGCAATCAGCCCCAGCATTTT	CSVVAAGNSNQPQHF
-	-	15	TRBJ2-3	TRBV14	TGTGCCAGCAGCCGAGGTTCCTTTATCACAGATACGCAGTATTTT	CASSRGSFITDTQYF
TRBD1	-	16	TRBJ2-1	TRBV3-1/TRBV3-2	TGTGCCAGCAGTCTACTACAGGGGGCTACAGGAGGTGAGCAGTTCTTC	CASSLLQGATGGEQFF
-	-	13	TRBJ1-6	TRBV2	TGTGCCAGCAGTGTCGATAGGGGGACACCCCTCCACTTT	CASSVDRGTPLHF
-	-	15	TRBJ1-2	TRBV4-2	TGTGCCAGCAGCCAAGTCGGGTCTGCCGGCTATGGCTACACCTTC	CASSQVGSAGYGYTF
TRBD1	few	15	TRBJ1-6	TRBV6-5	TGTGCCAGCAGTTACTTTCAGGGGGCAGGTTCACCCCTCCACTTT	CASSYFQGAGSPLHF
-	few	15	TRBJ1-6	TRBV11-2	TGTGCCAGCAGCTTCAGGGCAGCCTATAATTCACCCCTCCACTTT	CASSFRAAYNSPLHF